The sequence of this T cell receptor beta chain was determined in a study of T-cell memory formation after mild COVID-19. The CDR3 has 15 residues. Per germline, CDR1 SGHAT and CDR2 FQNNGV. Trimming left V 2 bases short and J 8 bases short, with 16 bases between. For this clonotype: What it binds is unknown.

MiXCR, run by TCRdb on the 5' RACE reads, gives a single entry per CDR3 protein. The table records some 490,000 distinct CDR3 sequences, about 20% of them present only once. Study-level points and caveats: CD4+ contracting clones lay mainly in CM and EM, CD8+ ones in EMRA.

The chain recombines TRBV11-2 with TRBJ2-1; a possible D gene is TRBD1 (6 bases). The sample comprised PBMCs or a T cell subset sorted from them (not recorded which). This receptor was obtained from an adult woman who had mild COVID-19 (a few samples of this study predate the infection). Cell type and time point are not known. For the CDR3, the DNA is TGTGCCAGCAGCTTATGGGACACCGGTATGCATGAGCAGTTCTTC. Protein sequence: CASSLWDTGMHEQFF.